The 7 T cell receptor beta chains given below trace back to one sample, sequenced in a study of blood T cell repertoires in COVID-19. The assay was immunoSEQ multiplex PCR, and TCRdb's table has in-frame clones only and misses some. Among some 290,000 clones, more than 85% were seen once, and the ten largest hold roughly 3.9%. Sequencing used PBMCs or T cells enriched from blood (not recorded which). These receptors came from a woman in her 30s who had been exposed to COVID-19.

V is TRBV4-1 and J is TRBJ1-2; TRBD1 matches at 9 bases. V was clipped by 4 bases and J by 13 bases; unmatched bases: 19. The CDR3 is made up of 16 amino acids. Germline CDR1 MGHRA, CDR2 YSYEKL. CDR3 amino acids: CASSRTGENPSFLTTF. CDR3 bases: TGCGCCAGCAGCCGGACAGGGGAAAATCCCTCCTTTCTAACCACCTTC.

This rearrangement joins TRBV7-9 to TRBJ1-2; no clear D. Germline CDR1 SEHNR, CDR2 FQNEAQ (reference sequence). The length of the CDR3 is 13 residues. V gave up 4 bases and J gave up 1 base, with 7 bases separating them. The CDR3 loop reads CASSSRDNYGYTF. The DNA for the CDR3 is TGTGCCAGCAGCTCTAGAGATAACTATGGCTACACCTTC.

V gene TRBV27 combines with J gene TRBJ1-2; D gene ambiguous. The CDR3 is 12 residues long. Trimming left V 8 bases short and J 7 bases short, with 14 bases between. Per germline, CDR1 MNHEY and CDR2 SMNVEV (reference sequence). This CDR3 reads CASGQLRGGYTF. In DNA, the CDR3 is TGTGCCAGCGGCCAATTACGGGGTGGCTACACCTTC.

The chain couples TRBV7-9 to TRBJ2-1, with 9 bases identical to TRBD1. The CDR3 sequence is 16 residues long. Trimming at V came to 5 bases and at J to 4 bases, leaving 9 bases not matched to a gene. Germline CDR1 and CDR2: SEHNR and FQNEAQ (reference sequence). CDR3 loop: CASSPAGTGYYNEQFF. The CDR3, as DNA: TGTGCCAGCAGCCCCGCCGGGACAGGGTATTACAATGAGCAGTTCTTC.

V and J are TRBV9 and TRBJ2-7; 11 bases line up with TRBD2. This CDR3 has 15 residues. Germline V gene data show CDR1 as SGDLS and CDR2 as YYNGEE. V lost 3 bases, J lost 5 bases, and 7 bases stayed unmatched. The CDR3 DNA reads TGTGCCAGCAGCGAGGGTAGCGGGGGGGTAAACGAGCAGTACTTC. Translation gives CASSEGSGGVNEQYF.

The genes are TRBV3-1 (or the pseudogene TRBV3-2) and TRBJ1-1, with 8 bases lining up with TRBD1. The length of the CDR3 is 14 residues. V dropped 5 bases and J dropped 3; count of bases not matched to a gene: 5. The germline V gene encodes CDR1 LGHDT and CDR2 YNNKEL (reference sequence). The CDR3 loop reads CASSYYRGDTEAFF. The CDR3 DNA sequence: TGTGCCAGCAGCTACTACAGGGGGGACACTGAAGCTTTCTTT.

This clone was observed a single time. Here the CDR3 DNA reads TGTGCCAGCAGCTTAGCGCCAGGGGACAGCACTGAAGCTTTCTTT. Translating it yields CASSLAPGDSTEAFF. The J gene is TRBJ1-1, the V gene TRBV13; 7 bases are shared with TRBD1. The germline V gene has CDR1 PRHDT and CDR2 FYEKMQ (reference sequence). The junction had 6 bases not matched to a gene; V was cut back by 1 base and J by 4 bases. CDR3 length equals 15 residues.